Presented here are 3 T cell receptor beta chains from one specimen sequenced in a study of shared clonotypes between healthy human individuals. This table comes from immunoSEQ multiplex PCR, and its TCRdb copy is limited to in-frame clones, with some not included. The table includes about 2.4 million clones, 80% to 95% detected once. The sequenced material came from naive CD4+ T cells from PBMCs. Subset specified: CD45RA+ positively selected. Every receptor here comes from a man aged 18 to 29 in good health. Some clones in this sample may be carry-over from other donors' samples.

V gene TRBV28 combines with J gene TRBJ2-7; 7 bases match TRBD2. The trim removed 6 bases at V and 2 bases at J, leaving 10 bases unmatched. The germline CDR1 and CDR2 sequences are MDHEN and SYDVKM. The CDR3 is 15 amino acids. The CDR3 DNA is TGTGCCAGCAGACCGCTGGGGGAGGGGACCTACGAGCAGTACTTC. Translated: CASRPLGEGTYEQYF.

Comments on this clone: This CDR3 is also generated by other DNA sequences in the sample. The chain is built from TRBV7-2 and TRBJ2-7; no reliable D call. CDR1 is SGHTA and CDR2 is FQGNSA in the germline V gene. Trimming took off 1 base at V and 6 bases at J, with 7 bases between the two ends. This CDR3 spans 12 amino acids. CDR3 residues: CASSLGGGEQYF. The CDR3 DNA is TGTGCCAGCAGCTTAGGCGGTGGCGAGCAGTACTTC.

The gene calls are TRBV6-6 and TRBJ1-2; D may be TRBD1 (5 bases). The CDR3 is 14 residues long. Germline CDR1 and CDR2: MNHNY and SVGAGI (reference sequence). Trimming took off 2 bases at V and 7 bases at J, with 14 bases between the two ends. CDR3 loop: CASSYEWGSGGYTF. The CDR3 DNA reads TGTGCCAGCAGTTACGAGTGGGGCTCTGGTGGCTACACCTTC.